The 16 T cell receptor beta chains below come from one sample, sequenced in a study of blood T cell repertoires in COVID-19. The assay was immunoSEQ multiplex PCR, and TCRdb's table has in-frame clones only and misses some. The sample has roughly 130,000 clones; 80% are singletons. Material for sequencing was peripheral blood. These receptors were obtained from a man between 65 and 79 years old with acute or convalescent COVID-19.

The chain couples TRBV3-1 (or the pseudogene TRBV3-2) to TRBJ2-7; D is possibly TRBD2 (5 bases). Trimming shortened V by 0 bases and J by 2 bases, and 20 bases separated the two germline ends. The CDR3 spans 18 residues. The germline CDR1 and CDR2 sequences are LGHDT and YNNKEL (reference sequence). CDR3 protein: CASSQDTPWSSEAYEQYF. As DNA, the CDR3 is TGTGCCAGCAGCCAAGATACCCCCTGGAGTAGCGAGGCCTACGAGCAGTACTTC.

Points on this clone: A read error may produce the germline difference seen at one junction end. V usage is TRBV7-7 and J usage is TRBJ2-5, with 11 nucleotides matching TRBD2. This CDR3 comprises 16 residues. The germline V gene encodes CDR1 SSHAT and CDR2 FNYEAQ (reference sequence). The CDR3 DNA sequence: TGTGCTAGCAGCTTATTGGCTAGCGGGGGGTCAGAGACCCAGTACTTC. Protein: CASSLLASGGSETQYF. Full variable domain (rest looked up from reference TRBV7-7 and TRBJ2-5): GAGVSQSPRYKVTKRGQDVTLRCDPISSHATLYWYQQALGQGPEFLTYFNYEAQPDKSGLPSDRFSAERPEGSISTLTIQRTEQRDSAMYRCASSLLASGGSETQYFGPGTRLLVL.

This sequence joins TRBV2 and TRBJ1-6; 9 nucleotides match TRBD1. Germline lookup yields CDR1 SNHLY and CDR2 FYNNEI. This CDR3 has 15 residues. Germline trimming cut 10 bases from V and 3 bases from J; bases unmatched to any gene: 7. This chain's CDR3 is CATRTGAGYNSPLHF. DNA for the CDR3: TGTGCCACCCGGACAGGGGCGGGCTATAATTCACCCCTCCACTTT.

For the CDR3, the DNA is TGTGCCAGCAGCCCCGGACAGGGATCTAACTATGGCTACACCTTC. It codes for CASSPGQGSNYGYTF. V gene TRBV5-4 combines with J gene TRBJ1-2, with TRBD1 matching over 8 bases. V was clipped by 4 bases and J by 0 bases; unmatched bases: 5. This CDR3 comprises 15 residues. Germline CDR1 is SGHNT and CDR2 is YYREEE (reference sequence).

This clone was observed once. The chain couples TRBV5-1 to TRBJ1-1; D perhaps matches TRBD1 (5 bases). Germline CDR1 SGHRS, CDR2 YFSETQ. With 4 bases removed from V and 4 bases from J, the gap between germline ends came to 17 bases. The CDR3 totals 15 residues. The CDR3 DNA is TGCGCCAGCAGCCTGGGGCGCGGATTGGCCACTGAAGCTTTCTTT. Its translation: CASSLGRGLATEAFF.

CDR3 region: CAWSGTANQPQHF. CDR3 DNA sequence: TGTGCCTGGAGTGGGACAGCCAATCAGCCCCAGCATTTT. The chain combines TRBV30 with TRBJ1-5, with D possibly being TRBD1 (6 bases). This CDR3 is 13 amino acids long. From germline, CDR1 is GTSNPN and CDR2 SVGIG (reference sequence). The V end lost 1 base, the J end lost 3 bases, and 7 bases lay between the germline ends.

The gene calls are TRBV19 and TRBJ1-4, with 7 bases matching TRBD1. The germline CDR1 and CDR2 sequences are LNHDA and SQIVND (reference sequence). The CDR3 extends over 15 amino acids. Trimming at V came to 4 bases and at J to 7 bases, leaving 9 bases not matched to a gene. CDR3 loop: CASSTVRAGGEKLFF. The CDR3 DNA reads TGTGCCAGTAGTACCGTCCGAGCAGGGGGTGAAAAACTGTTTTTT.

V usage is TRBV5-4 and J usage is TRBJ1-1, with a possible D match to TRBD1 (5 bases). This CDR3 contains 13 residues. Germline-derived CDR1 and CDR2 are SGHNT and YYREEE (reference sequence). V lost 0 bases and J 8 bases, leaving 11 bases between the germline ends. The CDR3 loop reads CASSLGQGLEAFF. The CDR3 DNA is TGTGCCAGCAGCTTGGGTCAGGGTCTAGAAGCTTTCTTT. Variable domain in full (rest from reference TRBV5-4 and TRBJ1-1): ETGVTQSPTHLIKTRGQQVTLRCSSQSGHNTVSWYQQALGQGPQFIFQYYREEENGRGNFPPRFSGLQFPNYSSELNVNALELDDSALYLCASSLGQGLEAFFGQGTRLTVV.

This clone has a handful of counts. The rearrangement joins TRBV15 to TRBJ1-1; 8 bases agree with TRBD1. From germline, CDR1 is LNHNV and CDR2 YYDKDF (reference sequence). Germline trimming cut 6 bases from V and 3 bases from J; bases unmatched to any gene: 6. This CDR3 is built from 14 residues. The CDR3 DNA sequence: TGTGCCACCAGTCTCGACAGGGGATACACTGAAGCTTTCTTT. Translated: CATSLDRGYTEAFF.

The V call is TRBV4-1, the J call TRBJ1-6, with 7 bases fitting TRBD1. CDR3 length: 17 amino acids. V lost 1 base and J lost 6; bases outside the gene matches: 9. Germline lookup yields CDR1 MGHRA and CDR2 YSYEKL. CDR3 bases: TGCGCCAGCAGCCAAGGAACCTGGACAGGCACTAATTCACCCCTCCACTTT. It translates to CASSQGTWTGTNSPLHF.

The chain uses TRBV18 and TRBJ1-1, with a weak D call TRBD1 (6 bases). V lost 3 bases and J 5 bases, leaving 19 bases between the germline ends. CDR3 length: 16 amino acids. Germline V gene lookup returns CDR1 KGHSH and CDR2 LQKENI. The chain's CDR3 is CASSPLTAGRGTEAFF. As DNA, the CDR3 is TGTGCCAGCTCACCGCTAACAGCGGGGAGGGGGACTGAAGCTTTCTTT.

This chain uses TRBV2 with TRBJ1-4; 7 nucleotides agree with TRBD1. V gave up 4 bases and J gave up 9 bases; unmatched junction bases: 11. CDR3 size: 15 residues. Germline assignment: CDR1 SNHLY and CDR2 FYNNEI. The CDR3 loop reads CASSVSQGQYKKLFF. The DNA for the CDR3 is TGTGCCAGCAGTGTCTCACAGGGGCAGTATAAAAAACTGTTTTTT.

The chain links TRBV19 to TRBJ1-2; TRBD1 matches at 8 bases. CDR3 size: 13 residues. Germline V gene data show CDR1 as LNHDA and CDR2 as SQIVND (reference sequence). Losses at the gene ends were 9 bases for V and 8 bases for J; bases not matched to a gene: 11. In nucleotides, the CDR3 is TGTGCCAGCTGCTCAGGACAGGGAGGCGGCTACACCTTC. Its translation is CASCSGQGGGYTF.

Here the CDR3 DNA reads TGTGCCAGCAGCTTGACGGACAGGGGGGCCTACGAGCAGTACTTC. This sequence encodes CASSLTDRGAYEQYF. This sequence joins TRBV7-8 and TRBJ2-7, with 10 bases matching TRBD1. Germline-derived CDR1 and CDR2 are SGHVS and FQNEAQ. The junction had 4 bases not matched to a gene; V was cut back by 3 bases and J by 2 bases. This CDR3 region has 15 residues.

V is TRBV11-3 and J is TRBJ2-1, with 7 bases aligning to TRBD1. V was pared by 5 bases and J by 13 bases, with 5 bases of the junction left unmatched. CDR1 is SGHNT and CDR2 is YENEEA in the germline V gene. This CDR3 spans 11 amino acids. CDR3 residues: CASSATGAQFF. The CDR3 DNA reads as TGTGCCAGCAGCGCAACAGGGGCCCAGTTCTTC.

The chain has TRBV6-6 and TRBJ2-1; TRBD1 aligns across 9 bases. Per the germline V gene, CDR1 is MNHNY and CDR2 is SVGAGI (reference sequence). The CDR3 loop spans 13 amino acids. The junction had 6 bases not matched to a gene; V was cut back by 8 bases and J by 7 bases. The CDR3 is CASQDRGRNEQFF. CDR3 in DNA: TGTGCCAGCCAGGACAGGGGCAGAAATGAGCAGTTCTTC.